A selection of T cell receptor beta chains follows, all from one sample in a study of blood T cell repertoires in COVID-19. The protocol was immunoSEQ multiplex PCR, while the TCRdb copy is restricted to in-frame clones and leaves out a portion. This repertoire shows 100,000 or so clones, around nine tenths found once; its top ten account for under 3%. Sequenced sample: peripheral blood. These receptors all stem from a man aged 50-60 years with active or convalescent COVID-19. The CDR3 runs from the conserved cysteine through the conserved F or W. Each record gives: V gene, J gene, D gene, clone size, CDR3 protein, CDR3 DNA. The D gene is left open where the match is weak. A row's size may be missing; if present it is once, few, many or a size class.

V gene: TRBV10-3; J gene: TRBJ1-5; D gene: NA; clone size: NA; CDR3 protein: CAISPRGTSNQPQHF; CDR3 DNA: TGTGCCATCAGTCCCCGAGGCACAAGCAATCAGCCCCAGCATTTT
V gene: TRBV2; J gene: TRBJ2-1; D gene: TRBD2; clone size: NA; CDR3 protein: CASSLSGGTNNEQFF; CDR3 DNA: TGTGCCAGCAGTCTTAGCGGGGGGACTAACAATGAGCAGTTCTTC
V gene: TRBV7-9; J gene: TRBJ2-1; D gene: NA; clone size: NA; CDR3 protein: CASSLGGPSYNEQFF; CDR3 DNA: TGTGCCAGCAGCTTAGGGGGGCCCTCCTACAATGAGCAGTTCTTC
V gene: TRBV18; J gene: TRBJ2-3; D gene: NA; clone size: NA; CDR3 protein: CASSPPSTDTQYF; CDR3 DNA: TGTGCCAGCTCACCCCCTAGCACAGATACGCAGTATTTT
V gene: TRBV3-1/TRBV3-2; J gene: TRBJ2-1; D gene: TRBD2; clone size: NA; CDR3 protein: CASSQGRRGGTEQFF; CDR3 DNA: TGTGCCAGCAGCCAAGGGAGGCGGGGGGGCACTGAGCAGTTCTTC
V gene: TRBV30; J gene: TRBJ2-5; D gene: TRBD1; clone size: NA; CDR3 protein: CASHKGQGIGETQYF; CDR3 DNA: TGTGCCTCCCACAAGGGACAGGGGATAGGGGAGACCCAGTACTTC
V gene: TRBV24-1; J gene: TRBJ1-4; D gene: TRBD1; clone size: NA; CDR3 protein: CATSDLDRGRKVWEKLFF; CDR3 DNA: TGTGCCACCAGTGACCTCGACAGGGGGCGGAAGGTTTGGGAAAAACTGTTTTTT
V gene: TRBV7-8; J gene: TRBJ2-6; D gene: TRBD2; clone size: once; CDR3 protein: CASGGAAGANVLTF; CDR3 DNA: TGTGCAAGCGGGGGGGCTGCTGGGGCCAACGTCCTGACTTTC
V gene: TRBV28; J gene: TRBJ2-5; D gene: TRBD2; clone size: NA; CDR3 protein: CASSTRLAGDQETQYF; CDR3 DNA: TGTGCCAGCAGTACGAGACTAGCGGGGGACCAAGAGACCCAGTACTTC
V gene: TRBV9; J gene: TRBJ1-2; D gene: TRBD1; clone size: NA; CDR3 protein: CASSVEQGEDGYTF; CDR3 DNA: TGTGCCAGCAGCGTAGAACAGGGGGAAGATGGCTACACCTTC
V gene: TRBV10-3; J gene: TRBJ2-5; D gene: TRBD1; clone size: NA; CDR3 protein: CAISAGTDQETQYF; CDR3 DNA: TGTGCCATCAGCGCCGGGACAGACCAAGAGACCCAGTACTTC
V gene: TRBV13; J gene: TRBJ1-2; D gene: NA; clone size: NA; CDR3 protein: CASSRDRRGGYTF; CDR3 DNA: TGTGCCAGCAGCCGGGATCGCAGGGGAGGCTACACCTTC
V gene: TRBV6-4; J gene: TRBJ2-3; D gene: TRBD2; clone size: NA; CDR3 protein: CASSEWPLAGGGPVTQYF; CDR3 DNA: TGTGCCAGCAGTGAATGGCCGCTAGCGGGGGGCGGCCCGGTGACGCAGTATTTT
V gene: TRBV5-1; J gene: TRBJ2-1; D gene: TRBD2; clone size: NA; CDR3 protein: CASSAEGLAGDNEQFF; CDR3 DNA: TGCGCCAGCAGCGCCGAGGGGCTAGCGGGGGACAATGAGCAGTTCTTC
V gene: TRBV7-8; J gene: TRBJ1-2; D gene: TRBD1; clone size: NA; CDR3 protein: CASSLDPGGQGGGYTF; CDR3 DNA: TGTGCCAGCAGCTTAGACCCAGGGGGACAGGGAGGTGGCTACACCTTC
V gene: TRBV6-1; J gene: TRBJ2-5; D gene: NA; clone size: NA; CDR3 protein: CASRRDFSETQYF; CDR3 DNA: TGTGCCAGCAGACGGGACTTTTCGGAGACCCAGTACTTC
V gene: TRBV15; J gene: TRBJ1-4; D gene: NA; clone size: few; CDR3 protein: CATRRGSGEKLFF; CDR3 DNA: TGTGCCACCAGGAGGGGGTCGGGTGAAAAACTGTTTTTT
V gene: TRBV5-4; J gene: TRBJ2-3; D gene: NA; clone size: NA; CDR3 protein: CASSPGASTDTQYF; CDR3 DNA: TGTGCCAGCAGTCCAGGGGCTAGCACAGATACGCAGTATTTT
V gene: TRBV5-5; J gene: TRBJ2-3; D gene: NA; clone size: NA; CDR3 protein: CASSRWGGGAGDTQYF; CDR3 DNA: TGTGCCAGCAGCCGGTGGGGAGGGGGGGCCGGTGATACGCAGTATTTT
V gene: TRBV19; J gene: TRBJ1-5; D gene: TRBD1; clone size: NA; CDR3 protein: CASSIGRQGGNQPQHF; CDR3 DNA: TGTGCCAGTAGTATAGGTCGACAGGGGGGCAATCAGCCCCAGCATTTT
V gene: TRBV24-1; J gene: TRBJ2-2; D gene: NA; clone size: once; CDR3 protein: CATSIAESTGELFF; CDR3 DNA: TGTGCCACCAGTATAGCGGAGTCCACCGGGGAGCTGTTTTTT
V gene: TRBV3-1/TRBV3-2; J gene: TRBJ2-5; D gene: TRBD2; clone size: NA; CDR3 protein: CASSQAASGQETQYF; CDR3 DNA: TGTGCCAGCAGCCAAGCGGCTAGCGGACAAGAGACCCAGTACTTC
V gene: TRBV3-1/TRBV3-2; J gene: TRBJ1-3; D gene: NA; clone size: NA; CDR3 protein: CASSPSAGMGNTIYF; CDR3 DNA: TGTGCCAGCAGCCCTTCAGCGGGGATGGGAAACACCATATATTTT
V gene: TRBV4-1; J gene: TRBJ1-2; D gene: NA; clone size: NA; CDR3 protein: CASSQAGGYTF; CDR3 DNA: TGCGCCAGCAGCCAAGCCGGGGGCTACACCTTC
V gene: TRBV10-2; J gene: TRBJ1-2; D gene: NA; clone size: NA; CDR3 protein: CASSIDILYGYTF; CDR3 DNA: TGCGCCAGCAGTATAGACATCCTCTATGGCTACACCTTC
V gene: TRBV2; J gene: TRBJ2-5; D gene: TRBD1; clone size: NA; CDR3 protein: CASRDRGGETQYF; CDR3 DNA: TGTGCCAGCAGGGACAGGGGGGGGGAGACCCAGTACTTC
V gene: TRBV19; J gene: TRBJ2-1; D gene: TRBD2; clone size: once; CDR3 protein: CASSIAAGGYNEQFF; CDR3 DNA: TGTGCCAGTAGTATCGCAGCGGGGGGTTACAATGAGCAGTTCTTC
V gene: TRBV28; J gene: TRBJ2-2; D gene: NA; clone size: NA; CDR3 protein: CASSLLYSLNTGELFF; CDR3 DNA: TGTGCCAGCAGTTTATTGTACAGTCTCAACACCGGGGAGCTGTTTTTT
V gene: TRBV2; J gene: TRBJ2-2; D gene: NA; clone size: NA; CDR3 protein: CASRSSPNTGELFF; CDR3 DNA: TGTGCCAGCAGATCTAGCCCCAACACCGGGGAGCTGTTTTTT
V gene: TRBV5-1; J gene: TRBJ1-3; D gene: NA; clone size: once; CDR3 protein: CASSSGGTGNTIYF; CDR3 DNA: TGCGCCAGCAGCAGTGGAGGGACTGGAAACACCATATATTTT
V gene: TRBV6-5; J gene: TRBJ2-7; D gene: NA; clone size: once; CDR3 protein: CASSYSIWGQLNEQYF; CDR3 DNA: TGTGCCAGCAGTTACTCGATTTGGGGACAACTAAACGAGCAGTACTTC
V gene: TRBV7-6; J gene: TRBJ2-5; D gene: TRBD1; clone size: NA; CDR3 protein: CASRQGVQETQYF; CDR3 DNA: TGTGCCAGCAGGCAGGGGGTTCAAGAGACCCAGTACTTC
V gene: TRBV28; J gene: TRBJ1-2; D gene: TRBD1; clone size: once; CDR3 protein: CATCAPTGALTSYGYTF; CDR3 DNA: TGTGCCACCTGCGCCCCGACAGGGGCCCTAACCTCCTATGGCTACACCTTC
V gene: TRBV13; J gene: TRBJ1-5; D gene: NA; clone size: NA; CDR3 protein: CASSLREGGQPQHF; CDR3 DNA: TGTGCCAGCAGCCTCCGAGAGGGCGGGCAGCCCCAGCATTTT
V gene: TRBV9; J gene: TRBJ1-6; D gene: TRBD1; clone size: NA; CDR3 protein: CASSVAGNRGSYNSPLHF; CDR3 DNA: TGTGCCAGCAGCGTAGCTGGGAACAGGGGCTCCTATAATTCACCCCTCCACTTT
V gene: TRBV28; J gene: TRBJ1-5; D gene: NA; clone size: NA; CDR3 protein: CASSLQGLYQPQHF; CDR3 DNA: TGTGCCAGCAGTTTGCAGGGTTTATATCAGCCCCAGCATTTT
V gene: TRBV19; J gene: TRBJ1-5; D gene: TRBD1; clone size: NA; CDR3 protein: CASSINRGPQHF; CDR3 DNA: TGTGCCAGTAGTATAAACAGGGGGCCCCAGCATTTT
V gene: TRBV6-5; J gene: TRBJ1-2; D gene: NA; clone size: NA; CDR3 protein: CASSKWGPNYGYTF; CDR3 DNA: TGTGCCAGCAGTAAATGGGGGCCAAACTATGGCTACACCTTC
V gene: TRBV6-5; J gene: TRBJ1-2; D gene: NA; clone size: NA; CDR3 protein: CASSSSGGYTF; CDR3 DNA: TGTGCCAGCAGTTCCAGTGGTGGCTACACCTTC
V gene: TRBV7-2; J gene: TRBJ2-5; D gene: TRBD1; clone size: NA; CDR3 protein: CASSLRQGKGETQYF; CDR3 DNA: TGTGCCAGCAGCCTACGACAGGGGAAGGGAGAGACCCAGTACTTC
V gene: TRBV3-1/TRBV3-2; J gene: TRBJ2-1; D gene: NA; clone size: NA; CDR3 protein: CASSQEGGRVNEQFF; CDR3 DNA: TGTGCCAGCAGCCAAGAGGGGGGAAGGGTCAATGAGCAGTTCTTC
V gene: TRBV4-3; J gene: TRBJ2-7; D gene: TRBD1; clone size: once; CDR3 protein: CASSQVRTGSYEQYF; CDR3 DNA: TGCGCCAGCAGCCAAGTCAGGACAGGGTCCTACGAGCAGTACTTC
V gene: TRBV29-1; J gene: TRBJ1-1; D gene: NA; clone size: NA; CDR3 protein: CSVEDHGGTEAFF; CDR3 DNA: TGCAGCGTTGAAGATCACGGAGGCACTGAAGCTTTCTTT
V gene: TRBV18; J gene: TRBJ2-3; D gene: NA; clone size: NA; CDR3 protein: CASSLLRTDTQYF; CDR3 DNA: TGTGCCAGCTCACTCCTCAGGACAGATACGCAGTATTTT
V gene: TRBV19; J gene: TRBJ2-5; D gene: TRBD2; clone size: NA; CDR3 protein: CASSMKRGAFQETQYF; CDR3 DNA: TGTGCCAGTAGTATGAAGCGGGGGGCCTTCCAAGAGACCCAGTACTTC
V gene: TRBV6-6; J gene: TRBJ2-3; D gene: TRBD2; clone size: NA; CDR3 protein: CASSSQLAGKTDTQYF; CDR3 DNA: TGTGCCAGCAGTTCCCAACTAGCGGGGAAAACAGATACGCAGTATTTT
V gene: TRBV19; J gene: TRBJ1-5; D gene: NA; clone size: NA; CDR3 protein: CASSIAGYSNQPQHF; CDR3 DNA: TGTGCCAGTAGTATAGCAGGGTATAGCAATCAGCCCCAGCATTTT
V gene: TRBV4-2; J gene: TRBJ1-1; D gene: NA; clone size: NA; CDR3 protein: CASSQDPVGARVDTEAFF; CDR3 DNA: TGTGCCAGCAGCCAAGATCCTGTGGGGGCTCGTGTAGACACTGAAGCTTTCTTT
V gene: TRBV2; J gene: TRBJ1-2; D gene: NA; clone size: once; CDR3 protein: CASSEMVDSYGYTF; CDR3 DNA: TGTGCCAGCAGTGAAATGGTGGACAGCTATGGCTACACCTTC
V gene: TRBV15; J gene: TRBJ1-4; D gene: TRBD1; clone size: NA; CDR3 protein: CATSRRTGENEKLFF; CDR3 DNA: TGTGCCACCAGCAGACGGACAGGTGAAAATGAAAAACTGTTTTTT
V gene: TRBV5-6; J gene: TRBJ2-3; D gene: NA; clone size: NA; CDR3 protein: CASSLVSSTDTQYF; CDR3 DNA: TGTGCCAGCAGCTTGGTATCTAGCACAGATACGCAGTATTTT
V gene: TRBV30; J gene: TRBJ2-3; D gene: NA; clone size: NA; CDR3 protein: CAWSQAASTDTQYF; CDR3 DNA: TGTGCCTGGAGCCAAGCGGCGAGCACAGATACGCAGTATTTT
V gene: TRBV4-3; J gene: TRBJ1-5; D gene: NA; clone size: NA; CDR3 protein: CASSLDLNQPQHF; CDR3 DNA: TGCGCCAGCAGCCTAGACCTCAATCAGCCCCAGCATTTT